The 8 T cell receptor beta chains presented below share a single source sample, sequenced in a study of cytomegalovirus exposure and HLA in healthy donors. Amplification used 60 Vbeta primers and 13 Jbeta primers. The assay was immunoSEQ multiplex PCR, and TCRdb's table has in-frame clones only and misses some. The repertoire consists of 210,000 or so clones, with around 83% occurring once and the leading ten covering roughly 10%. Sequences were obtained from PBMCs. The source is a woman between 50 and 59 years old in good health and CMV-seropositive.

J is TRBJ2-7 and V is TRBV29-1, with D possibly being TRBD1 (5 bases). The V gene lost 6 bases and the J gene lost 4 bases, with 10 bases spanning the gap. There are 11 residues in the CDR3. Per the germline V gene, CDR1 is SQVTM and CDR2 is ANQGSEA. CDR3 in DNA: TGCAGCGTCGGTACAGGTTACGAGCAGTACTTC. Translation: CSVGTGYEQYF.

V and J are TRBV11-2 and TRBJ2-7; D is undetermined. The CDR3 extends over 14 amino acids. The germline V and J ends were trimmed by 3 bases and 0 bases, with 9 bases remaining between them. Germline-derived CDR1 and CDR2 are SGHAT and FQNNGV. The CDR3 DNA follows: TGTGCCAGCAGCTTGTTACAGAGCTCCTACGAGCAGTACTTC. This translates into CASSLLQSSYEQYF.

In its sample, this clone was seen a few times. The V call is TRBV6-4, the J call TRBJ1-5; a possible D gene is TRBD1 (5 bases). The CDR3 consists of 15 residues. The germline V gene has CDR1 MRHNA and CDR2 SNTAGT. With 3 bases removed from V and 5 bases from J, the gap between germline ends came to 14 bases. The CDR3 DNA reads TGTGCCAGCAGTGAAGGGGAGGAGGGATATCAGCCCCAGCATTTT. It encodes CASSEGEEGYQPQHF.

The chain joins TRBV11-1 to TRBJ2-5; 9 bases align to TRBD1. Near its end, the DNA agrees better with TRBJ2-7, so the J call may be wrong. This CDR3 contains 12 residues. The germline V gene has CDR1 SGHAT and CDR2 FQDESV (reference sequence). The CDR3 region is CASSQGAYEQYF. As DNA, the CDR3 is TGTGCCAGTTCACAGGGGGCTTACGAGCAGTACTTC.

This rearrangement joins TRBV9 to TRBJ2-6; D perhaps matches TRBD1 (6 bases). Germline values: CDR1 SGDLS, CDR2 YYNGEE. The CDR3 is made up of 17 amino acids. With 0 bases removed from V and 0 bases from J, the gap between germline ends came to 10 bases. The CDR3 is CASSVAWTDSGANVLTF. The CDR3 DNA sequence: TGTGCCAGCAGCGTAGCTTGGACAGACTCTGGGGCCAACGTCCTGACTTTC.

The chain couples TRBV19 to TRBJ2-3, with 11 bases identical to TRBD2. Unmatched junction bases numbered 5, after V lost 6 bases and J lost 6 bases. This CDR3 region has 14 residues. The germline CDR1 and CDR2 sequences are LNHDA and SQIVND (reference sequence). The CDR3 is CASRVAGGIDTQYF. CDR3 nucleotide sequence: TGTGCCAGTAGGGTAGCGGGGGGGATCGATACGCAGTATTTT.

The chain employs TRBV25-1 and TRBJ2-1, with 8 bases fitting TRBD2. The germline V gene has CDR1 MGHDK and CDR2 SYGVNS. This CDR3 region has 13 residues. V was clipped by 8 bases and J by 3 bases; unmatched bases: 3. The CDR3 DNA is TGTGCCAGCGGGACTAGAGACTACAATGAGCAGTTCTTC. Its translation: CASGTRDYNEQFF.

The chain has TRBV19 and TRBJ1-2; TRBD1 matches at 7 bases. The trim removed 6 bases at V and 4 bases at J, leaving 5 bases unmatched. This CDR3 contains 13 residues. Germline lookup yields CDR1 LNHDA and CDR2 SQIVND (reference sequence). CDR3 amino acids: CASRSRGSYGYTF. The CDR3 DNA is TGTGCCAGTAGAAGCAGGGGGTCCTATGGCTACACCTTC.